The 20 T cell receptor beta chains below all came from one sample that was sequenced in a study of cytomegalovirus exposure and HLA in healthy donors. Amplification used 60 Vbeta primers and 13 Jbeta primers. Assay: immunoSEQ multiplex PCR; the TCRdb copy retains only in-frame clones and omits some. The sample has 90,000 to 150,000 clones, 77% seen once. The sequencing sample was made of PBMCs. The receptors originated from a man aged 35-49 years in good health and CMV-seropositive.

This clone was observed once. V gene TRBV5-1 combines with J gene TRBJ1-5, with D tentatively TRBD1 (6 bases). Deletions cut 4 bases from V and 4 bases from J, with 15 bases between. CDR1 and CDR2 from the germline V gene are SGHRS and YFSETQ. CDR3 size: 15 residues. The CDR3 reads CASSTTAGVNQPQHF. In nucleotides, the CDR3 is TGCGCCAGCAGCACGACGGCAGGGGTTAATCAGCCCCAGCATTTT. The variable domain in full, with the rest retrieved from reference TRBV5-1 and TRBJ1-5, is KAGVTQTPRYLIKTRGQQVTLSCSPISGHRSVSWYQQTPGQGLQFLFEYFSETQRNKGNFPGRFSGRQFSNSRSEMNVSTLELGDSALYLCASSTTAGVNQPQHFGDGTRLSIL.

In this sample, this clone turned up once. The J gene is TRBJ2-7, the V gene TRBV28, with TRBD1 matching over 8 bases. After removal of 9 bases from V and 2 bases from J, the junction contained 6 bases not matched to a gene. This CDR3 is built from 13 residues. Germline V gene data show CDR1 as MDHEN and CDR2 as SYDVKM. DNA for the CDR3: TGTGCCAGTCTCCGGACAGGGACCTACGAGCAGTACTTC. Translating it yields CASLRTGTYEQYF.

The chain employs TRBV7-6 and TRBJ2-7, with D perhaps matching TRBD1 (6 bases). Trimming shortened V by 1 base and J by 3 bases, and 16 bases separated the two germline ends. CDR1 is SGHVS and CDR2 is FNYEAQ in the germline V gene. The CDR3 contains 16 residues. CDR3 DNA: TGTGCCAGCAGCTTAGGTAATAGGGGGTCAATCTACGAGCAGTACTTC. It encodes CASSLGNRGSIYEQYF. Full variable domain (outside the CDR3, taken from reference TRBV7-6 and TRBJ2-7): GAGVSQSPRYKVTKRGQDVALRCDPISGHVSLYWYRQALGQGPEFLTYFNYEAQQDKSGLPNDRFSAERPEGSISTLTIQRTEQRDSAMYRCASSLGNRGSIYEQYFGPGTRLTVT.

The chain is built from TRBV28 and TRBJ1-2; D not certain. Trimming removed 8 bases from V and 10 bases from J, with 26 bases in between. CDR1 is MDHEN, CDR2 SYDVKM, per germline. The CDR3 length is 15 residues. The CDR3 is CASANTQVRRLDYTF. For the CDR3, the DNA is TGTGCCAGCGCTAATACCCAGGTACGCCGTCTGGACTACACCTTC.

The rearrangement uses TRBV5-1 and TRBJ2-2; D call uncertain. The germline CDR1 and CDR2 sequences are SGHRS and YFSETQ. V was cut by 3 bases and J by 4 bases, with 19 bases left in between. The CDR3 is made up of 17 amino acids. CDR3 in DNA: TGCGCCAGCAGCTCTGATGTGGTAAAGCGTAGCACCGGGGAGCTGTTTTTT. As protein: CASSSDVVKRSTGELFF.

This chain uses TRBV4-1 with TRBJ1-3, with D hard to call. Trimming removed 0 bases at V and 0 bases at J, with 12 bases between. The CDR3 covers 17 residues. CDR1 is MGHRA and CDR2 is YSYEKL in the germline V gene. CDR3 coding DNA: TGCGCCAGCAGCCAAGAAGGCCGACTAGACTCTGGAAACACCATATATTTT. It translates to CASSQEGRLDSGNTIYF.

The chain combines TRBV5-1 with TRBJ1-5, with D possibly being TRBD1 (6 bases). The V gene lost 7 bases and the J gene lost 5 bases, with 13 bases spanning the gap. The CDR3 runs to 13 residues. Looked up from germline, CDR1 is SGHRS and CDR2 is YFSETQ. CDR3 DNA: TGCGCCAGCTCCGGACAGCCTGATCAGCCCCAGCATTTT. Its protein is CASSGQPDQPQHF.

The CDR3 is CASSPTGTGAYEQYF. CDR3 nucleotides: TGTGCCAGCAGCCCGACCGGGACAGGGGCCTACGAGCAGTACTTC. The V call is TRBV28, the J call TRBJ2-7; 10 nucleotides agree with TRBD1. In germline, CDR1 is MDHEN, CDR2 SYDVKM. Unmatched junction bases numbered 7, after V lost 6 bases and J lost 2 bases. This CDR3 is 15 amino acids long.

This clone was observed a few times. This sequence joins TRBV27 and TRBJ2-7; D is possibly TRBD1 (6 bases). The CDR3 spans 14 residues. V shed 5 bases and J shed 4 bases, with 15 bases lying between them. The germline gives CDR1 MNHEY, CDR2 SMNVEV (reference sequence). The CDR3 spells CASSVTGLGYEQYF. Here the CDR3 DNA reads TGTGCCAGCAGTGTAACAGGGCTAGGGTACGAGCAGTACTTC.

The table lists this clone with a few counts. The chain employs TRBV5-4 and TRBJ2-2; 9 bases are a match to TRBD1. The CDR3 extends over 16 amino acids. Germline trimming cut 4 bases from V and 1 base from J; bases unmatched to any gene: 5. Germline V gene sequence: CDR1 SGHNT, CDR2 YYREEE (reference sequence). The CDR3 nucleotides are TGTGCCAGCAGCCCATGGACAGGGGTGAACACCGGGGAGCTGTTTTTT. It is translated as CASSPWTGVNTGELFF. Full variable domain (remainder filled in from reference TRBV5-4 and TRBJ2-2): ETGVTQSPTHLIKTRGQQVTLRCSSQSGHNTVSWYQQALGQGPQFIFQYYREEENGRGNFPPRFSGLQFPNYSSELNVNALELDDSALYLCASSPWTGVNTGELFFGEGSRLTVL.

This clone was recorded a few times. The chain combines TRBV6-1 with TRBJ1-6; D remains unclear. V was pared by 8 bases and J by 9 bases, with 14 bases between. The CDR3 loop spans 13 amino acids. Germline V CDR1 and CDR2: MNHNS, SASEGT. The CDR3, as DNA: TGTGCCAGCCGTGTTGAGGGTATTTCACCCCTCCACTTT. It encodes CASRVEGISPLHF.

Here the CDR3 reads CASSAHWTSGGSYEQYF. CDR3 in DNA: TGTGCCAGCAGCGCCCATTGGACTAGCGGGGGGTCCTACGAGCAGTACTTC. This chain links TRBV9 with TRBJ2-5, with 14 bases lining up with TRBD2. The J call could be wrong; TRBJ2-7 is a better fit for the DNA end. Germline assignment: CDR1 SGDLS and CDR2 YYNGEE. This CDR3 contains 17 residues.

The V gene is TRBV7-9, the J gene TRBJ2-1; no reliable D call. CDR1 is SEHNR, CDR2 FQNEAQ, per germline (reference sequence). The V gene lost 2 bases and the J gene lost 9 bases, with 11 bases spanning the gap. This CDR3 has 13 amino acids. The CDR3 DNA is TGTGCCAGCAGCTTAACAACAGCCGGTGAGCAGTTCTTC. This sequence encodes CASSLTTAGEQFF.

CDR3 amino acids: CSVCLGALTNTEAFF. CDR3 DNA sequence: TGCAGCGTTTGTTTAGGGGCCCTTACGAACACTGAAGCTTTCTTT. The rearrangement joins TRBV29-1 to TRBJ1-1; D perhaps matches TRBD1 (5 bases). The CDR3 is 15 residues long. Germline V CDR1 and CDR2: SQVTM, ANQGSEA. Trimming shortened V by 5 bases and J by 1 base, and 17 bases separated the two germline ends. Supplemented by reference TRBV29-1 and TRBJ1-1, the full variable domain reads SAVISQKPSRDICQRGTSLTIQCQVDSQVTMMFWYRQQPGQSLTLIATANQGSEATYESGFVIDKFPISRPNLTFSTLTVSNMSPEDSSIYLCSVCLGALTNTEAFFGQGTRLTVV.

J is TRBJ2-2 and V is TRBV2, with a possible D match to TRBD1 (6 bases). This CDR3 comprises 13 residues. Germline assignment: CDR1 SNHLY and CDR2 FYNNEI. The V gene lost 9 bases and the J gene lost 1 base, with 9 bases spanning the gap. The CDR3 region has the DNA TGTGCCAGGACGGGACAGAACACCGGGGAGCTGTTTTTT. This translates into CARTGQNTGELFF. The full variable domain, with the rest looked up from reference TRBV2 and TRBJ2-2, is EPEVTQTPSHQVTQMGQEVILRCVPISNHLYFYWYRQILGQKVEFLVSFYNNEISEKSEIFDDQFSVERPDGSNFTLKIRSTKLEDSAMYFCARTGQNTGELFFGEGSRLTVL.

The chain carries TRBV2 and TRBJ2-1; TRBD2 agrees at 7 bases. The CDR3 extends over 11 amino acids. Per germline, CDR1 SNHLY and CDR2 FYNNEI. V lost 5 bases and J lost 15; bases outside the gene matches: 7. CDR3 loop: CASSPRGNWFF. CDR3 nucleotide sequence: TGTGCCAGCAGTCCGCGGGGGAATTGGTTCTTC.

This sequence joins TRBV27 and TRBJ2-1; D is unclear. Germline V CDR1 and CDR2: MNHEY, SMNVEV (reference sequence). Deletions cut 4 bases from V and 4 bases from J, with 8 bases between. This CDR3 is built from 13 residues. The chain's CDR3 is CASSSQLYNEQFF. The CDR3 bases are TGTGCCAGCAGTTCACAGCTATACAATGAGCAGTTCTTC.

The chain couples TRBV14 to TRBJ2-2; 12 bases map to TRBD2. Unmatched junction bases numbered 3, after V lost 0 bases and J lost 1 base. The CDR3 covers 18 residues. CDR1 and CDR2 from the germline V gene are SGHDN and FVKESK. CDR3 amino acids: CASSQDRGLAGNTGELFF. CDR3 sequence (DNA): TGTGCCAGCAGCCAAGATCGGGGACTAGCGGGGAACACCGGGGAGCTGTTTTTT.

The chain joins TRBV5-1 to TRBJ1-5; TRBD1 aligns across 7 bases. CDR3 length: 17 residues. V shed 2 bases, J shed 2 bases, and the junction held 10 bases outside the gene matches. Germline-derived CDR1 and CDR2 are SGHRS and YFSETQ. CDR3 nucleotide sequence: TGCGCCAGCAGCTTAGGGGGCTCAGGAGGCGGCAATCAGCCCCAGCATTTT. It specifies CASSLGGSGGGNQPQHF.

The chain employs TRBV6-6 and TRBJ1-2, with 7 bases that match TRBD1. This CDR3 comprises 15 residues. Germline-derived CDR1 and CDR2 are MNHNY and SVGAGI (reference sequence). J was trimmed by 9 bases and V by 6 bases; bases with no gene match: 16. In DNA, the CDR3 is TGTGCCAGCAGCAACCGCGCAGGGGGTGGCGTACGCTACACCTTC. Amino acid sequence: CASSNRAGGGVRYTF.